Below are 32 T cell receptor beta chains sequenced from a single sample in a study of cytomegalovirus exposure and HLA in healthy donors. Repertoires were generated with immunoSEQ multiplex PCR, while TCRdb's copy carries only in-frame clones and drops some. The repertoire holds 200,000 or so clones, with around 83% as singletons. The specimen was PBMCs. Source of these receptors: a woman in her thirties in good health and CMV-seropositive.

This clone was seen once. V usage is TRBV4-1 and J usage is TRBJ2-1; TRBD2 aligns across 7 bases. J lost 8 bases, V lost 0 bases, and 13 bases had no gene match. Per the germline V gene, CDR1 is MGHRA and CDR2 is YSYEKL. CDR3 size: 17 residues. CDR3 protein: CASSQDPYNAAGDEQFF. The CDR3 DNA follows: TGCGCCAGCAGCCAAGACCCTTACAATGCCGCGGGGGATGAGCAGTTCTTC.

This chain uses TRBV6-1 with TRBJ2-1; 7 bases are shared with TRBD2. Per the germline V gene, CDR1 is MNHNS and CDR2 is SASEGT. The CDR3 has 15 amino acids. After removal of 6 bases from V and 6 bases from J, the junction contained 11 bases not matched to a gene. The CDR3 nucleotides are TGTGCCAGCAGACGACCCGGGACTAACGTCAATGAGCAGTTCTTC. The encoded protein is CASRRPGTNVNEQFF.

This rearrangement joins TRBV28 to TRBJ1-1; D is unresolved. Trimming removed 7 bases from V and 7 bases from J, with 10 bases in between. CDR3 size: 11 residues. CDR1 and CDR2 from the germline V gene are MDHEN and SYDVKM. The CDR3 reads CASILENEAFF. The CDR3 nucleotides read TGTGCCAGCATCCTCGAGAATGAAGCTTTCTTT.

Written as DNA, the CDR3 is TGTGCCAGCAGCCGCCGGGACAGGGGTTACGAGCAGTACTTC. It is translated as CASSRRDRGYEQYF. The J gene is TRBJ2-7, the V gene TRBV7-9, with 10 bases fitting TRBD1. The CDR3 has 14 residues. The junction had 5 bases not matched to a gene; V was cut back by 5 bases and J by 4 bases. CDR1 SEHNR and CDR2 FQNEAQ come from the germline V gene (reference sequence).

The chain links TRBV9 to TRBJ2-1; 7 bases are shared with TRBD2. With 4 bases clipped from V and 7 bases from J, the junction kept 8 bases outside the gene matches. CDR1 SGDLS and CDR2 YYNGEE come from the germline V gene. This CDR3 region has 14 residues. The CDR3 loop reads CASSTGTKGNEQFF. The CDR3 coding sequence is TGTGCCAGCAGCACCGGGACTAAGGGGAATGAGCAGTTCTTC.

V and J are TRBV27 and TRBJ2-3; 9 nucleotides agree with TRBD1. This CDR3 region has 15 residues. In germline, CDR1 is MNHEY, CDR2 SMNVEV (reference sequence). Losses at the gene ends were 5 bases for V and 3 bases for J; bases not matched to a gene: 6. This CDR3 reads CASSPGQGRTDTQYF. CDR3 DNA: TGTGCCAGCAGTCCGGGACAGGGAAGAACAGATACGCAGTATTTT.

The chain has TRBV2 and TRBJ1-2, with a possible D match to TRBD1 (5 bases). Trimming shortened V by 6 bases and J by 6 bases, and 14 bases separated the two germline ends. The germline CDR1 and CDR2 sequences are SNHLY and FYNNEI. The CDR3 totals 13 residues. CDR3 bases: TGTGCCAGCAGGCAGAGTGGGGGGGATGGCTACACCTTC. It specifies CASRQSGGDGYTF.

This clone occurred a few times. The V and J genes are TRBV19 and TRBJ1-1; TRBD1 is a possible D gene (6 bases). The germline V and J ends were trimmed by 6 bases and 8 bases, with 13 bases remaining between them. Germline lookup yields CDR1 LNHDA and CDR2 SQIVND (reference sequence). The CDR3 sequence is 12 residues long. Written as DNA, the CDR3 is TGTGCCAGTAGGAACAGGGTCGCGGAAGCTTTCTTT. This codes for CASRNRVAEAFF. The full variable domain, its missing parts supplied by reference TRBV19 and TRBJ1-1, is DGGITQSPKYLFRKEGQNVTLSCEQNLNHDAMYWYRQDPGQGLRLIYYSQIVNDFQKGDIAEGYSVSREKKESFPLTVTSAQKNPTAFYLCASRNRVAEAFFGQGTRLTVV.

The chain combines TRBV5-1 with TRBJ1-1, with a tentative D call TRBD1 (5 bases). The CDR3 has 13 amino acids. V lost 2 bases to trimming and J lost 3 bases, with 8 bases between them. CDR1 and CDR2 from the germline V gene are SGHRS and YFSETQ. DNA of the CDR3: TGCGCCAGCAGCTTTACAGGTGACACTGAAGCTTTCTTT. Protein sequence: CASSFTGDTEAFF.

The rearrangement uses TRBV6-5 and TRBJ1-1, with 8 bases fitting TRBD1. V gave up 5 bases and J gave up 11 bases; unmatched junction bases: 16. The germline V gene has CDR1 MNHEY and CDR2 SVGAGI. The CDR3 is 15 amino acids. The CDR3 DNA reads as TGTGCCAGCAGTCAAACCGCTAATGACAGGGGTGTTGCTTTCTTT. Residues: CASSQTANDRGVAFF.

This chain links TRBV19 with TRBJ1-3; possible D gene TRBD1, 6 bases. Germline-derived CDR1 and CDR2 are LNHDA and SQIVND (reference sequence). V lost 1 base and J 3 bases, leaving 10 bases between the germline ends. This CDR3 contains 15 residues. This chain's CDR3 is CASSIVPDSGNTIYF. In nucleotides, the CDR3 is TGTGCCAGTAGTATAGTCCCGGACAGTGGAAACACCATATATTTT.

This clone was seen more than once but under ten times. The gene calls are TRBV7-9 and TRBJ2-5; 8 bases agree with TRBD2. Trimming removed 5 bases from V and 1 base from J; junction bases left unmatched: 9. Looked up from germline, CDR1 is SEHNR and CDR2 is FQNEAQ (reference sequence). CDR3 length: 16 amino acids. The chain's CDR3 is CASSPQSTSGQETQYF. The CDR3 DNA follows: TGTGCCAGCAGCCCACAATCCACTAGCGGCCAAGAGACCCAGTACTTC.

The chain joins TRBV25-1 to TRBJ2-2, with D hard to call. CDR3 size: 13 residues. Trimming left V 7 bases short and J 5 bases short, with 11 bases between. Germline V gene sequence: CDR1 MGHDK, CDR2 SYGVNS. The CDR3, as DNA: TGTGCCAGCACTCCAGTGACAACCGGGGAGCTGTTTTTT. The encoded protein is CASTPVTTGELFF.

This clone turned up a few times. The V call is TRBV6-6, the J call TRBJ1-2, with D perhaps matching TRBD1 (5 bases). Trimming removed 2 bases from V and 6 bases from J, with 7 bases in between. Germline CDR1 MNHNY, CDR2 SVGAGI (reference sequence). This CDR3 region has 12 residues. CDR3 sequence reads: CASSYRGDGYTF. DNA of the CDR3: TGTGCCAGCAGTTACCGGGGGGATGGCTACACCTTC.

This chain joins TRBV28 and TRBJ2-1; the match to TRBD2 covers 16 bases. The CDR3 loop spans 18 amino acids. With 4 bases clipped from V and 8 bases from J, the junction kept 11 bases outside the gene matches. The germline V gene encodes CDR1 MDHEN and CDR2 SYDVKM. The CDR3 protein is CASSSPAGTSGRVYEQFF. The CDR3 DNA reads as TGTGCCAGCAGTTCCCCCGCTGGGACTAGCGGGAGGGTCTATGAGCAGTTCTTC.

The chain has TRBV7-9 and TRBJ2-7; TRBD2 agrees at 9 bases. CDR1 and CDR2 from the germline V gene are SEHNR and FQNEAQ (reference sequence). V shed 3 bases and J 5 bases; nucleotides not matched to a gene: 11. The CDR3 extends over 16 amino acids. The CDR3 here is CASSFAGGQIFDEQYF. CDR3 nucleotides: TGTGCCAGCAGCTTTGCGGGAGGGCAGATATTTGACGAGCAGTACTTC. Variable domain in full (rest from reference TRBV7-9 and TRBJ2-7): DTGVSQNPRHKITKRGQNVTFRCDPISEHNRLYWYRQTLGQGPEFLTYFQNEAQLEKSRLLSDRFSAERPKGSFSTLEIQRTEQGDSAMYLCASSFAGGQIFDEQYFGPGTRLTVT.

This chain links TRBV7-9 with TRBJ2-5, with D possibly being TRBD2 (6 bases). The germline CDR1 and CDR2 sequences are SEHNR and FQNEAQ (reference sequence). The germline V and J ends were trimmed by 4 bases and 3 bases, with 12 bases remaining between them. This CDR3 is 14 amino acids long. CDR3 amino acids: CASSSDTGEETQYF. DNA for the CDR3: TGTGCCAGCAGCTCAGACACGGGAGAAGAGACCCAGTACTTC.

The rearrangement joins TRBV6-1 to TRBJ2-1; 12 positions agree with TRBD2. The junction had 2 bases not matched to a gene; V was cut back by 2 bases and J by 6 bases. The CDR3 has 15 residues. CDR1 MNHNS and CDR2 SASEGT come from the germline V gene. The CDR3 spells CASSELAGGFNEQFF. As DNA, the CDR3 is TGTGCCAGCAGTGAACTAGCGGGAGGGTTCAATGAGCAGTTCTTC.

The rearrangement uses TRBV27 and TRBJ2-1; TRBD1 agrees at 10 bases. The germline CDR1 and CDR2 sequences are MNHEY and SMNVEV (reference sequence). The V gene end was trimmed by 6 bases and the J gene end by 8 bases; junction bases not matched to a gene: 10. This CDR3 is 15 amino acids long. This chain's CDR3 is CASSPRGQGFYEQFF. The CDR3 DNA reads as TGTGCCAGCAGCCCGAGGGGACAGGGGTTCTATGAGCAGTTCTTC.

This clone was picked up a small number of times. The chain joins TRBV12-5 to TRBJ1-1, with no clear D. V was clipped by 5 bases and J by 4 bases, with 11 bases between them. Germline V lookup: CDR1 LGHNT, CDR2 FRNRAP. The CDR3 covers 13 residues. The CDR3 sequence: CASGQEEGTEAFF. CDR3 nucleotide sequence: TGTGCTAGTGGTCAGGAGGAGGGCACTGAAGCTTTCTTT.

This sequence joins TRBV5-1 and TRBJ2-1, with a tentative D call TRBD2 (5 bases). Germline V lookup: CDR1 SGHRS, CDR2 YFSETQ. This CDR3 spans 13 amino acids. Between the trimmed V and J ends, which lost 3 bases and 6 bases, there was a span of 10 bases. The CDR3 region is CASSSRRGNEQFF. In nucleotides, the CDR3 is TGCGCCAGCAGCTCCCGCCGGGGCAATGAGCAGTTCTTC. Looking up the rest from reference TRBV5-1 and TRBJ2-1 gives the full variable domain: KAGVTQTPRYLIKTRGQQVTLSCSPISGHRSVSWYQQTPGQGLQFLFEYFSETQRNKGNFPGRFSGRQFSNSRSEMNVSTLELGDSALYLCASSSRRGNEQFFGPGTRLTVL.

This chain uses TRBV28 with TRBJ1-2; D not resolved. CDR1 MDHEN and CDR2 SYDVKM come from the germline V gene. The CDR3 extends over 11 amino acids. V lost 8 bases to trimming and J lost 13 bases, with 17 bases between them. The CDR3 loop is CASRAGRVGTF. CDR3 bases: TGTGCCAGCCGTGCCGGTCGTGTCGGCACCTTC.

The J gene is TRBJ2-7, the V gene TRBV2, with D possibly TRBD2 on 5 matching bases. CDR3 size: 16 residues. With 3 bases removed from V and 3 bases from J, the gap between germline ends came to 18 bases. The germline gives CDR1 SNHLY, CDR2 FYNNEI. The CDR3 sequence is CASSDQEKTSSYEQYF. The DNA for the CDR3 is TGTGCCAGCAGTGACCAAGAGAAAACTAGTAGCTACGAGCAGTACTTC.

The rearrangement uses TRBV7-9 and TRBJ1-1; TRBD1 might be the D (6 bases). CDR3 length: 14 amino acids. V was clipped by 3 bases and J by 4 bases, with 12 bases between them. Germline V gene sequence: CDR1 SEHNR, CDR2 FQNEAQ (reference sequence). The CDR3 nucleotides read TGTGCCAGCAGCTTTGAGGGGGGGTTCACTGAAGCTTTCTTT. It yields the protein CASSFEGGFTEAFF. Drawing the rest from reference TRBV7-9 and TRBJ1-1, the complete variable domain is DTGVSQNPRHKITKRGQNVTFRCDPISEHNRLYWYRQTLGQGPEFLTYFQNEAQLEKSRLLSDRFSAERPKGSFSTLEIQRTEQGDSAMYLCASSFEGGFTEAFFGQGTRLTVV.

This clone has a single count. The chain employs TRBV28 and TRBJ2-7, with 7 bases matching TRBD2. Germline V gives CDR1 MDHEN, CDR2 SYDVKM. Trimming took 2 bases from V and 5 from J; bases not matched to a gene: 3. The CDR3 runs to 13 residues. CDR3 sequence: CASSLRTRDEQYF. CDR3 DNA: TGTGCCAGCAGTTTAAGGACTAGGGACGAGCAGTACTTC.

The V and J genes are TRBV6-6 and TRBJ1-5; D possibly corresponds to TRBD1 (6 bases). V gave up 2 bases and J gave up 4 bases, with 12 bases separating them. Germline V lookup: CDR1 MNHNY, CDR2 SVGAGI (reference sequence). The CDR3 runs to 15 residues. The CDR3 coding sequence is TGTGCCAGCAGTTACCCTGGACAGCAGAATCAGCCCCAGCATTTT. Amino acid sequence: CASSYPGQQNQPQHF.

This sequence joins TRBV5-1 and TRBJ2-2, with D tentatively TRBD1 (7 bases). V was trimmed by 3 bases and J by 4 bases, leaving 10 bases between them. This CDR3 spans 14 amino acids. The germline V gene encodes CDR1 SGHRS and CDR2 YFSETQ. CDR3 in amino acids: CASSSGDSTGELFF. In DNA form, the CDR3 reads TGCGCCAGCAGCTCGGGGGACAGCACCGGGGAGCTGTTTTTT. Based on the CDR3 plus reference TRBV5-1 and TRBJ2-2, the full variable domain is KAGVTQTPRYLIKTRGQQVTLSCSPISGHRSVSWYQQTPGQGLQFLFEYFSETQRNKGNFPGRFSGRQFSNSRSEMNVSTLELGDSALYLCASSSGDSTGELFFGEGSRLTVL.

The chain is built from TRBV30 and TRBJ2-7; TRBD2 agrees at 7 bases. This CDR3 contains 13 residues. V shed 1 base and J 2 bases; nucleotides not matched to a gene: 2. Germline V gene sequence: CDR1 GTSNPN, CDR2 SVGIG (reference sequence). CDR3 in amino acids: CAWSGGGPYEQYF. The CDR3 DNA reads TGTGCCTGGAGTGGGGGAGGGCCCTACGAGCAGTACTTC.

This chain joins TRBV5-1 and TRBJ2-1; TRBD2 agrees at 10 bases. There are 14 residues in the CDR3. The V gene end was trimmed by 3 bases and the J gene end by 7 bases; junction bases not matched to a gene: 4. Germline CDR1 is SGHRS and CDR2 is YFSETQ. The CDR3 is CASSYASGRNEQFF. The CDR3 nucleotides are TGCGCCAGCAGCTATGCTAGCGGGAGAAATGAGCAGTTCTTC.

The V and J genes are TRBV7-9 and TRBJ2-1; a weak D match, TRBD1 (5 bases). V was trimmed by 5 bases and J by 6 bases, leaving 17 bases between them. CDR3 length equals 15 residues. Per germline, CDR1 SEHNR and CDR2 FQNEAQ (reference sequence). Here the CDR3 DNA reads TGTGCCAGCAGCCCCTTAGGGGTTCTCGGCAATGAGCAGTTCTTC. This sequence encodes CASSPLGVLGNEQFF.

This chain links TRBV19 with TRBJ2-5; D remains unclear. V lost 1 base to trimming and J lost 2 bases, with 11 bases between them. Germline V CDR1 and CDR2: LNHDA, SQIVND (reference sequence). The CDR3 contains 15 residues. In DNA, the CDR3 is TGTGCCAGTAGTATAGGGATTAGCAGACAAGAGACCCAGTACTTC. This translates into CASSIGISRQETQYF.

The V and J genes are TRBV7-8 and TRBJ1-4, with 10 bases matching TRBD1. CDR1 SGHVS and CDR2 FQNEAQ come from the germline V gene. V lost 5 bases and J lost 8; bases outside the gene matches: 14. CDR3 length: 17 amino acids. CDR3 in DNA: TGTGCCAGCAGCCCCGACAGGGGGCTTGGAATAGAGGAAAAACTGTTTTTT. Amino acid sequence: CASSPDRGLGIEEKLFF.